The 17 T cell receptor beta chains below all came from one sample that was sequenced in a study of blood T cells in healthy people across ages. Together with a sample-barcoded 5' primer, a J-beta primer mix was included in a second PCR lasting about 7 to 12 cycles. TCRdb called the 5' RACE reads again in MiXCR, with one record for every CDR3 protein. The table lists around 1,000,000 distinct CDR3 sequences, approximately 26% of them singletons. These data were also reused for a study on T cells of mothers and their children.

Specimen: blood. The receptors stem from a girl aged 2-15 years in good health.

The chain joins TRBV2 to TRBJ1-2; possibly TRBD1 for D (6 bases). CDR1 SNHLY and CDR2 FYNNEI come from the germline V gene. This CDR3 contains 16 residues. Deletions cut 10 bases from V and 3 bases from J, with 24 bases between. CDR3 sequence reads: CATHRNTGRKDYGYTF. In DNA, the CDR3 is TGTGCCACCCACAGGAATACAGGGAGAAAGGACTATGGCTACACCTTC.

This clonotype was detected a few times. This sequence joins TRBV28 and TRBJ2-3, with 11 positions matching TRBD2. Germline CDR1 and CDR2: MDHEN and SYDVKM. Trimming removed 1 base from V and 5 bases from J; junction bases left unmatched: 14. The CDR3 is made up of 19 amino acids. In nucleotides, the CDR3 is TGTGCCAGCAGTTTATCCACAAAAATACTAGCGGGAGAGGGAGATACGCAGTATTTT. Its translation is CASSLSTKILAGEGDTQYF.

V is TRBV10-3 and J is TRBJ2-5; D might be TRBD1 (5 bases). V was trimmed by 3 bases and J by 9 bases, leaving 26 bases between them. CDR1 is ENHRY, CDR2 SYGVKD, per germline. The CDR3 loop spans 17 amino acids. The CDR3 loop reads CAISDQGITYDVGAQYF. CDR3 nucleotides: TGTGCCATCAGTGATCAGGGTATAACTTACGACGTTGGGGCCCAGTACTTC.

J is TRBJ2-3 and V is TRBV7-3; 12 nucleotides agree with TRBD2. The germline gives CDR1 SGHTA, CDR2 FQGTGA. This CDR3 region has 16 residues. V lost 5 bases, J lost 6 bases, and 9 bases stayed unmatched. The CDR3 sequence is CASSPESSGGADTQYF. CDR3 coding DNA: TGTGCCAGCAGCCCAGAATCTAGCGGGGGGGCCGATACGCAGTATTTT.

This clonotype was counted only a few times. This sequence joins TRBV4-2 and TRBJ2-4, with D possibly being TRBD1 (7 bases). The V end lost 1 base, the J end lost 3 bases, and 25 bases lay between the germline ends. Germline CDR1 and CDR2: LGHNA and YNFKEQ. CDR3 length: 20 residues. CDR3 loop: CASSQVIPWQGGIDKNIQYF. In nucleotides, the CDR3 is TGTGCCAGCAGCCAAGTGATCCCGTGGCAGGGGGGAATAGACAAAAACATTCAGTACTTC.

This chain links TRBV24-1 with TRBJ2-5; a possible D gene is TRBD1 (6 bases). The CDR3 totals 17 residues. Trimming cost V 3 bases and J 5 bases, with 21 bases left between them. Germline V gives CDR1 KGHDR, CDR2 SFDVKD. CDR3: CATSDSYGDINSETQYF. The CDR3 DNA sequence: TGTGCCACCAGTGATAGCTACGGGGACATTAATTCGGAGACCCAGTACTTC.

The genes are TRBV5-1 and TRBJ2-3, with TRBD2 identical over 9 bases. The CDR3 length is 16 residues. Trimming at V came to 4 bases and at J to 3 bases, leaving 9 bases not matched to a gene. Per the germline V gene, CDR1 is SGHRS and CDR2 is YFSETQ. CDR3 DNA sequence: TGCGCCAGCAGCAAAACTCTAGCGGGAACAACAGATACGCAGTATTTT. Encoded protein: CASSKTLAGTTDTQYF.

This clonotype has only a few counts. The CDR3 bases are TGTGCCAGCAGTTTCCCCTCTAGCGCAGATACGCAGTATTTT. It yields the protein CASSFPSSADTQYF. The chain carries TRBV6-6 and TRBJ2-3; weak D call: TRBD2 (6 bases). Per the germline V gene, CDR1 is MNHNY and CDR2 is SVGAGI (reference sequence). The CDR3 contains 14 residues. V was clipped by 4 bases and J by 4 bases, with 12 bases between them.

V and J are TRBV6-2 or TRBV6-3 and TRBJ1-5; no definite D call. The CDR3 sequence is 14 residues long. CDR1 is MNHEY, CDR2 SVGEGT, per germline. Trimming cost V 5 bases and J 6 bases, with 14 bases left between them. The CDR3 protein is CASSAPGGGQPQHF. The CDR3 DNA follows: TGTGCCAGCAGTGCCCCAGGAGGCGGTCAGCCCCAGCATTTT.

This clonotype was found a few times. This sequence joins TRBV28 and TRBJ2-5, with D tentatively TRBD1 (7 bases). The germline gives CDR1 MDHEN, CDR2 SYDVKM. V lost 2 bases, J lost 3 bases, and 10 bases lay in between. There are 14 residues in the CDR3. In nucleotides, the CDR3 is TGTGCCAGCAGTTTAGGAGGGACAGAAGAGACCCAGTACTTC. Its translation is CASSLGGTEETQYF.

This CDR3 reads CASSQKLAGAETQYF. CDR3 sequence (DNA): TGTGCCAGCAGCCAAAAACTAGCGGGGGCGGAGACCCAGTACTTC. The genes are TRBV4-2 and TRBJ2-5; 11 bases map to TRBD2. CDR1 and CDR2 from the germline V gene are LGHNA and YNFKEQ. The V gene end was trimmed by 2 bases and the J gene end by 5 bases; junction bases not matched to a gene: 4. The CDR3 spans 15 residues.

This clonotype occurred a few times. This sequence joins TRBV6-5 and TRBJ2-5; D is unresolved. The germline gives CDR1 MNHEY, CDR2 SVGAGI. The germline V and J ends were trimmed by 0 bases and 5 bases, with 7 bases remaining between them. The CDR3 spans 13 residues. CDR3 sequence (DNA): TGTGCCAGCAGTTACTCGAGTCGTGAGACCCAGTACTTC. It encodes CASSYSSRETQYF.

This clonotype was counted only a few times. V and J are TRBV4-1 and TRBJ1-2; D remains unclear. The CDR3 totals 16 residues. V lost 0 bases and J 8 bases, leaving 19 bases between the germline ends. In germline, CDR1 is MGHRA, CDR2 YSYEKL. DNA of the CDR3: TGCGCCAGCAGCCAAGAGGGAAGGGTCTGGGTCGGAGGCTACACCTTC. Its protein is CASSQEGRVWVGGYTF.

The chain links TRBV19 to TRBJ2-3; TRBD1 matches at 8 bases. The CDR3 extends over 16 amino acids. Germline CDR1 reads LNHDA; CDR2 reads SQIVND (reference sequence). The V segment lost 5 bases and the J segment 2 bases; nucleotides outside the gene matches: 9. CDR3 sequence (DNA): TGTGCCAGTAGTTCGGGACAGGTGGGAACCACAGATACGCAGTATTTT. This gives the protein CASSSGQVGTTDTQYF.

The chain combines TRBV20-1 with TRBJ2-7; 7 positions match TRBD1. CDR1 DFQATT and CDR2 SNEGSKA come from the germline V gene (reference sequence). This CDR3 spans 12 amino acids. V lost 4 bases to trimming and J lost 3 bases; unmatched junction nucleotides: 3. The CDR3 nucleotides read TGCAGTGCTACAGGACAGGACTACGAGCAGTACTTC. It encodes CSATGQDYEQYF.

This clonotype was seen a handful of times. The chain joins TRBV5-6 to TRBJ2-7; D possibly corresponds to TRBD1 (5 bases). The CDR3 runs to 14 residues. In germline, CDR1 is SGHDT, CDR2 YYEEEE. Trimming left V 4 bases short and J 0 bases short, with 11 bases between. The CDR3 loop is CASSKTASSYEQYF. CDR3 DNA: TGTGCCAGCAGCAAGACAGCTAGCTCCTACGAGCAGTACTTC.

The rearrangement links TRBV7-9 to TRBJ1-4; 7 bases are shared with TRBD1. This CDR3 has 14 residues. V was pared by 5 bases and J by 7 bases, with 7 bases of the junction left unmatched. CDR1 and CDR2 from the germline V gene are SEHNR and FQNEAQ (reference sequence). The CDR3 nucleotides read TGTGCCAGCAGCCCAGGGGGATTTGGTGAAAAACTGTTTTTT. Amino acid sequence: CASSPGGFGEKLFF. Full variable domain (missing parts from reference TRBV7-9 and TRBJ1-4): DTGVSQNPRHKITKRGQNVTFRCDPISEHNRLYWYRQTLGQGPEFLTYFQNEAQLEKSRLLSDRFSAERPKGSFSTLEIQRTEQGDSAMYLCASSPGGFGEKLFFGSGTQLSVL.